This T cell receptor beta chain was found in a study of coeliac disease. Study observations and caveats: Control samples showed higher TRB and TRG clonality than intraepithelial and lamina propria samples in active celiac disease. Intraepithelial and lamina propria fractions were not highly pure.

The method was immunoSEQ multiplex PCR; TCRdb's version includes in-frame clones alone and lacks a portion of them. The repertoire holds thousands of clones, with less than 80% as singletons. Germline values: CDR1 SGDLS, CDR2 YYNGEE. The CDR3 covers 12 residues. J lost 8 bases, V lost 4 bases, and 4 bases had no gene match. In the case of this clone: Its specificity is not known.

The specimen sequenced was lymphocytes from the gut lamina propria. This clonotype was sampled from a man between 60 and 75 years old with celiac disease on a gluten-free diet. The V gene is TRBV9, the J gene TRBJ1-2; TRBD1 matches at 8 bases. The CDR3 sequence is CASSLTGGGYTF. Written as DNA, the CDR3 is TGTGCCAGCAGCCTTACAGGGGGGGGCTACACCTTC.